The 6 T cell receptor beta chains below all came from one sample that was sequenced in a study of blood T cell repertoires in COVID-19. TCRdb keeps only in-frame clones here, not all; method: immunoSEQ multiplex PCR. Of approximately 69,000 clones in the sample, 81% were seen once. Sequenced material: peripheral blood. These receptors all come from a woman aged 70-85 years with acute or convalescent COVID-19.

The chain has TRBV28 and TRBJ2-5, with 9 positions matching TRBD2. The CDR3 is 14 amino acids. Germline CDR1 and CDR2: MDHEN and SYDVKM. V lost 6 bases, J lost 6 bases, and 8 bases stayed unmatched. CDR3 sequence: CASRGSGGQQTQYF. In nucleotides, the CDR3 is TGTGCCAGCAGAGGAAGCGGGGGGCAACAGACCCAGTACTTC.

This clone was seen once. The chain joins TRBV11-3 to TRBJ2-7; a weak D match, TRBD2 (7 bases). This CDR3 has 15 amino acids. Germline-derived CDR1 and CDR2 are SGHNT and YENEEA. The V gene lost 5 bases and the J gene lost 6 bases, with 20 bases spanning the gap. CDR3 sequence (DNA): TGTGCCAGCAGCGTCCGGGGGGCTTCGAACTTCGAGCAGTACTTC. This codes for CASSVRGASNFEQYF.

This clone was found once. The gene calls are TRBV19 and TRBJ1-5; D is unclear. The CDR3 has 14 residues. CDR1 LNHDA and CDR2 SQIVND come from the germline V gene (reference sequence). Trimming pared 7 bases from V and 0 bases from J, leaving 10 bases between. CDR3 sequence (DNA): TGTGCCAGTACGAGACACCTTAGCAATCAGCCCCAGCATTTT. It yields the protein CASTRHLSNQPQHF.

This clone was seen more than once but under ten times. The chain combines TRBV5-6 with TRBJ1-2; D is unclear. This CDR3 is built from 12 residues. Trimming pared 1 base from V and 7 bases from J, leaving 8 bases between. From germline, CDR1 is SGHDT and CDR2 YYEEEE. CDR3 loop: CASSLWSGGYTF. Written as DNA, the CDR3 is TGTGCCAGCAGCTTGTGGAGCGGTGGCTACACCTTC.

This clone has just a few counts. This sequence joins TRBV11-2 and TRBJ2-3, with TRBD1 matching over 8 bases. The V gene's germline CDR1 is SGHAT and CDR2 FQNNGV. J was trimmed by 7 bases and V by 0 bases; bases with no gene match: 12. The length of the CDR3 is 17 residues. The CDR3 bases are TGTGCCAGCAGCTTAGATGGGGTCAGGGGGCGACGAAATACGCAGTATTTT. Translated: CASSLDGVRGRRNTQYF.

This sequence joins TRBV29-1 and TRBJ1-2; 9 bases are a match to TRBD1. The length of the CDR3 is 16 residues. CDR1 and CDR2 from the germline V gene are SQVTM and ANQGSEA. V trimming: 6 bases; J trimming: 0 bases; junction bases outside the gene matches: 11. CDR3 sequence reads: CSVRGTGTPSNYGYTF. The CDR3 nucleotides are TGCAGCGTAAGGGGGACAGGGACCCCATCTAACTATGGCTACACCTTC.